This T cell receptor (beta chain) was sequenced for a study of shared clonotypes between healthy human individuals. V was shortened by 0 bases and J by 5 bases, with 11 bases between the two germline ends. The CDR3 has 14 amino acids. Germline CDR1 reads SGHDT; CDR2 reads YYEEEE. Clones were read by immunoSEQ multiplex PCR, and TCRdb kept only the in-frame ones, dropping some. The data show a few hundred thousand clones, with roughly 95% seen just once and roughly 0.1% held by the top ten. About this clone: The antigen remains undetermined.

Findings and limits, study-wide: Relative to their counterparts shared across all four donors, non-shared clonotypes exhibited diminished generation probabilities.

Terminally differentiated effector memory CD45RA+ cells were excluded from the naive CD8 cells, which were CD45RO-negative and positively selected for CCR7. The receptor was derived from a woman in her twenties or thirties in good health. The chain recombines TRBV5-6 with TRBJ2-5; weak D call: TRBD1 (5 bases). Sequenced input: naive CD8+ T cells sorted from blood. CDR3 protein: CASSLVGVKETQYF. The CDR3 coding sequence is TGTGCCAGCAGCTTGGTAGGGGTTAAGGAGACCCAGTACTTC.